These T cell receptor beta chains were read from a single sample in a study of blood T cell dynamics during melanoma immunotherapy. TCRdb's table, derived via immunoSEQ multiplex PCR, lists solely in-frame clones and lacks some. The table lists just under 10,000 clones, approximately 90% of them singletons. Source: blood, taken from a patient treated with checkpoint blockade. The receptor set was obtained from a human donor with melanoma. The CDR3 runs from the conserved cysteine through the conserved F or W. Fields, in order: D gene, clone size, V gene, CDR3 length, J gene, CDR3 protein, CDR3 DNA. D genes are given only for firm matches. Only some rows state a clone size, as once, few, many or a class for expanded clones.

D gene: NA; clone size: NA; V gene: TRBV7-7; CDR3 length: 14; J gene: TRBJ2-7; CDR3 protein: CASSLAAGAYEQYF; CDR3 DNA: TGTGCTAGCAGCTTAGCCGCAGGAGCCTACGAGCAGTACTTC
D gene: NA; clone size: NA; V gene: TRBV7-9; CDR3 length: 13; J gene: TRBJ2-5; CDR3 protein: CASSSRGPETQYF; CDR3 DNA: TGTGCCAGCAGCAGCCGGGGACCGGAGACCCAGTACTTC
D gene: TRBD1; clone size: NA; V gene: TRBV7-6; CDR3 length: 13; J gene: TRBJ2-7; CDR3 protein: CASSRQGPYEQYF; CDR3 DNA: TGTGCCAGCAGCCGACAGGGTCCCTACGAGCAGTACTTC
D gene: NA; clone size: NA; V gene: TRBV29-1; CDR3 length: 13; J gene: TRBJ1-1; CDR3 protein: CSVAKQENTEAFF; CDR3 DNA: TGCAGCGTTGCCAAACAGGAGAACACTGAAGCTTTCTTT
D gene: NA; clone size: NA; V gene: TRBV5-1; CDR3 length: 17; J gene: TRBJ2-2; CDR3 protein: CASSLGAGQTITGELFF; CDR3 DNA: TGCGCCAGCAGCTTGGGGGCGGGACAGACTATCACCGGGGAGCTGTTTTTT
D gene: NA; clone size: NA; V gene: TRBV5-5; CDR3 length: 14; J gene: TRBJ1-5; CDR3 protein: CASSYRTGDQPQHF; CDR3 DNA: TGTGCCAGCAGCTACCGGACGGGAGATCAGCCCCAGCATTTT
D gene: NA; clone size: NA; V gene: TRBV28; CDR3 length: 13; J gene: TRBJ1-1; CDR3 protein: CASSLSVNTEAFF; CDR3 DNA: TGTGCCAGCAGTTTGTCCGTGAACACTGAAGCTTTCTTT
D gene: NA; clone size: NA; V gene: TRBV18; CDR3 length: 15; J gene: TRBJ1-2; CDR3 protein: CASSPQGGIDYGHTF; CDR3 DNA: TGTGCCAGCTCACCCCAAGGGGGGATAGACTATGGCCACACCTTC
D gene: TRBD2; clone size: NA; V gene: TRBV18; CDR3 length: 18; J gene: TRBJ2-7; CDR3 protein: CASSPFRRLAGARGEQYF; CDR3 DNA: TGTGCCAGCTCACCTTTTCGACGTCTAGCGGGAGCAAGGGGGGAGCAGTACTTC
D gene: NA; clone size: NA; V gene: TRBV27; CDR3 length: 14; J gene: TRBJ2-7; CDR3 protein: CASSFSSGNYEQYF; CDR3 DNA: TGTGCCAGCAGTTTTTCTTCGGGAAACTACGAGCAGTACTTC
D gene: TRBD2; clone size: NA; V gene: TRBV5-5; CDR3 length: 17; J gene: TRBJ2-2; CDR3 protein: CASSSGTSGLNTGELFF; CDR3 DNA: TGTGCCAGCAGCTCGGGGACTAGCGGGCTGAACACCGGGGAGCTGTTTTTT
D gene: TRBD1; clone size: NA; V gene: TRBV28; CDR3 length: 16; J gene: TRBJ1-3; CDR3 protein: CASRPGGTGVGYTIYF; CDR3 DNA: TGTGCCAGCAGACCCGGGGGGACAGGGGTTGGGTACACCATATATTTT
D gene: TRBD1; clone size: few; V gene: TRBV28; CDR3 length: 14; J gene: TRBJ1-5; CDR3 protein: CASRTGSSNQPQHF; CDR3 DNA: TGTGCCAGCAGGACAGGGTCTAGCAATCAGCCCCAGCATTTT
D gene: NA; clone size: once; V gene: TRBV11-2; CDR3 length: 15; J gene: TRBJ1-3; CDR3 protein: CASSPGQTWGNTIYF; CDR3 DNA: TGTGCCAGCAGCCCAGGACAAACGTGGGGAAACACCATATATTTT
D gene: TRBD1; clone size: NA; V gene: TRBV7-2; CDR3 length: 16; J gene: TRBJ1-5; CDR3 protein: CASSTPDRASNQPQHF; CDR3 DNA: TGTGCCAGCAGCACCCCGGACAGGGCAAGCAATCAGCCCCAGCATTTT
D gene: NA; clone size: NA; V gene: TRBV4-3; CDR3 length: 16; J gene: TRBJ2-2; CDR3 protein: CASSQGPEGRTGELFF; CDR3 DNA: TGCGCCAGCAGCCAAGGTCCGGAGGGCCGAACCGGGGAGCTGTTTTTT
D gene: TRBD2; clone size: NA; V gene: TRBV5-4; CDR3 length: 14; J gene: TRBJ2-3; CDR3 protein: CASRRGGPADTQYF; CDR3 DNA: TGTGCCAGCAGGCGGGGAGGGCCTGCAGATACGCAGTATTTT
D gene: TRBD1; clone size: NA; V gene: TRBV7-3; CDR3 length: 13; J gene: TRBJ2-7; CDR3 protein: CASSWGTEYEQYF; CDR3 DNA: TGTGCCAGCAGCTGGGGGACAGAATACGAGCAGTACTTC
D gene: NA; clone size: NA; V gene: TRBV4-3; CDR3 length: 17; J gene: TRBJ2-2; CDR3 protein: CASSQGSPRANTGELFF; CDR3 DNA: TGCGCCAGCAGCCAGGGCAGCCCACGGGCTAACACCGGGGAGCTGTTTTTT
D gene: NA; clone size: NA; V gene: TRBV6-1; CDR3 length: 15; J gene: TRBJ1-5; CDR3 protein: CASSEGSGGNQPQHF; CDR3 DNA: TGTGCCAGCAGTGAAGGGTCAGGGGGCAATCAGCCCCAGCATTTT
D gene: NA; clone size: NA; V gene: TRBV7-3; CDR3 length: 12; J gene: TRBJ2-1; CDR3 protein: CASSLRGDEQFF; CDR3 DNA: TGTGCCAGCAGCTTAAGAGGGGATGAGCAGTTCTTC